The 15 T cell receptor beta chains in this list originate from one sample, sequenced in a study of blood T cell repertoires in COVID-19. Produced via immunoSEQ multiplex PCR; TCRdb's table is partial and in-frame only. The data contain about 220,000 clones, approximately 84% of them singletons. Sequenced sample: peripheral blood. These receptors all come from a woman aged 55-75 years with acute or convalescent COVID-19.

This rearrangement joins TRBV3-1 (or the pseudogene TRBV3-2) to TRBJ1-4; maybe TRBD1 (6 bases). Germline assignment: CDR1 LGHDT and CDR2 YNNKEL (reference sequence). V gave up 4 bases and J gave up 8 bases, with 17 bases separating them. The CDR3 loop spans 15 amino acids. CDR3 DNA: TGTGCCAGCAGCCCGCGCACAGGGAGAGGAGAAAAACTGTTTTTT. Its protein product is CASSPRTGRGEKLFF.

The chain recombines TRBV6-6 with TRBJ2-7; 10 positions match TRBD2. CDR3 length equals 18 residues. Germline loops: CDR1 MNHNY, CDR2 SVGAGI (reference sequence). V shed 5 bases, J shed 0 bases, and the junction held 13 bases outside the gene matches. The CDR3 region is CASSPGALAGAGSYEQYF. The DNA for the CDR3 is TGTGCCAGCAGTCCCGGGGCGCTAGCGGGGGCCGGCTCCTACGAGCAGTACTTC.

The chain links TRBV5-5 to TRBJ1-2; possible D gene TRBD1, 6 bases. The germline V gene encodes CDR1 SGHKS and CDR2 YYEKEE (reference sequence). The germline V and J ends were trimmed by 4 bases and 8 bases, with 15 bases remaining between them. The CDR3 covers 13 residues. The CDR3 loop is CASSARGVEGYTF. CDR3 sequence (DNA): TGTGCCAGCAGCGCCAGGGGAGTAGAGGGCTACACCTTC.

The chain links TRBV7-2 to TRBJ1-4; TRBD1 agrees at 7 bases. The junction had 7 bases not matched to a gene; V was cut back by 1 base and J by 8 bases. The germline gives CDR1 SGHTA, CDR2 FQGNSA. CDR3 size: 15 residues. The CDR3 DNA reads TGTGCCAGCAGCTTAGATGGGACAGCGGCAGAAAAACTGTTTTTT. This translates into CASSLDGTAAEKLFF.

The chain links TRBV28 to TRBJ2-7, with a tentative D call TRBD1 (5 bases). CDR1 is MDHEN and CDR2 is SYDVKM in the germline V gene. V was clipped by 2 bases and J by 2 bases, with 19 bases between them. This CDR3 has 17 amino acids. The CDR3 spells CASSLEPRHLGPYEQYF. In DNA, the CDR3 is TGTGCCAGCAGTTTAGAACCTCGGCATTTGGGGCCCTACGAGCAGTACTTC.

This clone was picked up a small number of times. This chain joins TRBV5-4 and TRBJ1-2, with a possible D match to TRBD1 (5 bases). The CDR3 runs 14 residues. Germline lookup yields CDR1 SGHNT and CDR2 YYREEE (reference sequence). The V gene lost 3 bases and the J gene lost 5 bases, with 14 bases spanning the gap. CDR3 bases: TGTGCCAGCAGCTCAGTCGGGGGATTGTATGGCTACACCTTC. It yields the protein CASSSVGGLYGYTF.

The genes are TRBV5-1 and TRBJ1-1; D may be TRBD1 (5 bases). CDR1 and CDR2 (germline): SGHRS, YFSETQ. CDR3 length: 15 residues. V lost 2 bases, J lost 0 bases, and 11 bases lay in between. The CDR3 DNA is TGCGCCAGCAGCTTTACAGGTAACATGAACACTGAAGCTTTCTTT. Protein: CASSFTGNMNTEAFF.

The rearrangement uses TRBV19 and TRBJ1-5, with 9 bases aligning to TRBD1. Germline V gene sequence: CDR1 LNHDA, CDR2 SQIVND (reference sequence). Losses at the gene ends were 5 bases for V and 15 bases for J; bases not matched to a gene: 17. The CDR3 extends over 15 amino acids. The CDR3 DNA reads TGTGCCAGTAGTCCCCACCGGGACAGGGCGGTAGTGGGGCATTTT. Residues: CASSPHRDRAVVGHF. Together with reference TRBV19 and TRBJ1-5, the CDR3 gives the full variable domain: DGGITQSPKYLFRKEGQNVTLSCEQNLNHDAMYWYRQDPGQGLRLIYYSQIVNDFQKGDIAEGYSVSREKKESFPLTVTSAQKNPTAFYLCASSPHRDRAVVGHFGDGTRLSIL.

The V call is TRBV27, the J call TRBJ2-7; possible D gene TRBD1, 6 bases. Germline lookup yields CDR1 MNHEY and CDR2 SMNVEV (reference sequence). The CDR3 is made up of 14 amino acids. V shed 5 bases and J shed 2 bases, with 13 bases lying between them. The DNA for the CDR3 is TGTGCCAGCAGTAGGGGGTCGGGAACCTACGAGCAGTACTTC. Its protein product is CASSRGSGTYEQYF.

Here the CDR3 reads CASRTGNQPQHF. DNA for the CDR3: TGTGCCAGCAGGACAGGCAATCAGCCCCAGCATTTT. The V call is TRBV2, the J call TRBJ1-5; TRBD1 might be the D (5 bases). CDR1 and CDR2 from the germline V gene are SNHLY and FYNNEI. Trimming pared 6 bases from V and 2 bases from J, leaving 5 bases between. This CDR3 spans 12 amino acids.

This chain joins TRBV13 and TRBJ2-1; 8 positions agree with TRBD2. The CDR3 runs 16 residues. CDR1 and CDR2 from the germline V gene are PRHDT and FYEKMQ (reference sequence). J was trimmed by 0 bases and V by 2 bases; bases with no gene match: 3. As DNA, the CDR3 is TGTGCCAGCAGCTTAATAGGGACTAGCTCCTACAATGAGCAGTTCTTC. It yields the protein CASSLIGTSSYNEQFF.

The chain has TRBV3-1 (or the pseudogene TRBV3-2) and TRBJ2-2; D ambiguous. Trimming shortened V by 1 base and J by 6 bases, and 12 bases separated the two germline ends. This CDR3 contains 15 residues. Germline CDR1 LGHDT, CDR2 YNNKEL (reference sequence). The CDR3 is CASSQGALLSGELFF. CDR3 nucleotide sequence: TGTGCCAGCAGCCAAGGAGCCCTTTTGTCCGGGGAGCTGTTTTTT.

This sequence joins TRBV5-4 and TRBJ1-2; unclear D gene. The CDR3 sequence is 13 residues long. V dropped 1 base and J dropped 4 bases, with 8 bases sitting between them. The germline V gene encodes CDR1 SGHNT and CDR2 YYREEE (reference sequence). The CDR3 is CASSLQEGYGYTF. The CDR3 region has the DNA TGTGCCAGCAGCTTGCAAGAGGGCTATGGCTACACCTTC.

V gene TRBV6-2 or TRBV6-3 combines with J gene TRBJ1-2; 9 bases fit TRBD1. V was pared by 6 bases and J by 0 bases, with 8 bases of the junction left unmatched. Looked up from germline, CDR1 is MNHEY and CDR2 is SVGEGT. The CDR3 loop spans 16 amino acids. CDR3 nucleotides: TGTGCCAGCAGCCTCCAGGGACAGGGAACTAACTATGGCTACACCTTC. It translates to CASSLQGQGTNYGYTF.

The chain is built from TRBV3-1 (or the pseudogene TRBV3-2) and TRBJ1-2; TRBD1 is a possible D gene (5 bases). V lost 1 base and J 3 bases, leaving 18 bases between the germline ends. Germline V gene data show CDR1 as LGHDT and CDR2 as YNNKEL (reference sequence). This CDR3 comprises 17 residues. In DNA form, the CDR3 reads TGTGCCAGCAGCCAAGCTTTCGACAGCGGGATTGACTATGGCTACACCTTC. Protein product: CASSQAFDSGIDYGYTF.